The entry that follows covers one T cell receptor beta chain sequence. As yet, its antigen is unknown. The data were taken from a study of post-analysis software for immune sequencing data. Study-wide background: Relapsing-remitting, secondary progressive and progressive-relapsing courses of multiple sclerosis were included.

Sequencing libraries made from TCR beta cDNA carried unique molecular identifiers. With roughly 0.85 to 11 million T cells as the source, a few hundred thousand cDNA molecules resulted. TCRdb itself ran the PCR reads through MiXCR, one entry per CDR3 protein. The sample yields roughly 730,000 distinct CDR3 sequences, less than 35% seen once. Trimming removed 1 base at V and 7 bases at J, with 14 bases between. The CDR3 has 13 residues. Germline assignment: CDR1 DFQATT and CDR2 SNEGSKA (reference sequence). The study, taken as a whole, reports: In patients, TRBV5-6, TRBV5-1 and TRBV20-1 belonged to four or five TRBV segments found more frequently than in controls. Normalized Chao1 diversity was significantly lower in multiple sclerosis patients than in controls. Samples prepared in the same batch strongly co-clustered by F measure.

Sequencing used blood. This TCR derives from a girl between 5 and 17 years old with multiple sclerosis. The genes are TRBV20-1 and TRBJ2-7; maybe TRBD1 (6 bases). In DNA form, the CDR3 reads TGCAGTGCTAGAGGTCCTAGACAGGTGGAGCAGTACTTC. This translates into CSARGPRQVEQYF.